Listed below are T cell receptor beta chains from one sample, sequenced in a study of CD8 T cells in Susac syndrome. TCRdb passed the immunoSEQ multiplex PCR reads through MiXCR, listing each CDR3 protein once. The sample records 100,000 to 150,000 distinct CDR3 sequences, approximately 96% being singletons. Sequencing input: CD8+ T cells from PBMCs. These receptors came from a human donor with Susac syndrome. CDR3s include the opening cysteine and the closing phenylalanine or tryptophan. The D gene is left open where the match is weak. Not every row has a clone size; where given, it reads once, few, many or a size class.

>NA|NA|TRBJ1-2|TRBV10-2
CASSESIDGREDKGYTF
TGCGCCAGCAGTGAGTCGATTGACGGCAGGGAGGATAAGGGCTACACCTTC
>NA|NA|TRBJ2-1|TRBV20-1
CSASLSYHNEQFF
TGCAGTGCTAGTTTAAGCTACCACAATGAGCAGTTCTTC
>NA|TRBD1|TRBJ1-6|TRBV4-2
CASSQDGDWTGNNSPLHF
TGTGCCAGCAGCCAAGATGGTGACTGGACAGGGAATAATTCACCCCTCCACTTT
>NA|NA|TRBJ2-7|TRBV19
CATSGGREAYEQYF
TGTGCCACCTCCGGTGGCAGGGAGGCCTACGAGCAGTACTTC
>once|TRBD1|TRBJ1-2|TRBV24-1
CATRGTGLGGYTF
TGTGCCACCAGGGGGACAGGATTGGGAGGCTACACCTTC
>NA|NA|TRBJ1-6|TRBV20-1
CSARDTAADNSPLHF
TGCAGTGCTAGAGATACGGCCGCCGATAATTCACCCCTCCACTTT
>NA|TRBD2|TRBJ2-3|TRBV20-1
CSATPLDSGSLGDTQYF
TGCAGTGCTACGCCCTTGGATAGCGGGAGTCTGGGAGATACGCAGTATTTT
>NA|NA|TRBJ2-1|TRBV25-1
CASSGWQGSNEQFF
TGTGCCAGCAGTGGATGGCAGGGGAGCAATGAGCAGTTCTTC
>NA|NA|TRBJ1-4|TRBV7-9
CASSSPGQGELFF
TGTGCCAGCAGCTCCCCCGGACAAGGGGAACTGTTTTTT
>NA|NA|TRBJ2-1|TRBV9
CASSVGTHGSEQFF
TGTGCCAGCAGCGTAGGGACCCATGGCAGTGAGCAGTTCTTC
>NA|NA|TRBJ2-3|TRBV5-1
CATHPEGVSTDTQYF
TGCGCCACCCATCCCGAGGGGGTCAGCACAGATACGCAGTATTTT
>NA|NA|TRBJ2-4|TRBV4-3
CASSQDNVENIQYF
TGCGCCAGCAGCCAAGATAATGTGGAAAACATTCAGTACTTC
>NA|NA|TRBJ1-5|TRBV6-5
CASRAGVSNQPQHF
TGTGCCAGCAGAGCAGGGGTAAGCAATCAGCCCCAGCATTTT
>NA|NA|TRBJ2-3|TRBV6-4
CASSDGGGSTDTQYF
TGTGCCAGCAGTGACGGAGGCGGCTCCACAGATACGCAGTATTTT
>NA|TRBD2|TRBJ2-5|TRBV10-3
CAISGTSGRIQQETQYF
TGTGCCATCAGTGGGACTAGCGGGAGAATCCAACAAGAGACCCAGTACTTC
>NA|TRBD2|TRBJ2-7|TRBV20-1
CSAGPAGGGEEQYF
TGCAGTGCTGGTCCAGCGGGCGGGGGGGAGGAGCAGTACTTC
>NA|NA|TRBJ2-7|TRBV9
CASSGTSAGEQYF
TGTGCCAGCAGCGGAACCTCCGCGGGCGAGCAGTACTTC
>NA|NA|TRBJ2-2|TRBV5-1
CASSYVHANTGELFF
TGCGCCAGCAGCTACGTACATGCGAACACCGGGGAGCTGTTTTTT
>NA|NA|TRBJ1-2|TRBV20-1
CSASPGTAVYGYTF
TGCAGTGCTAGCCCCGGGACCGCCGTCTATGGCTACACCTTC
>NA|NA|TRBJ1-2|TRBV28
CASSFGHKDYGYTF
TGTGCCAGCAGTTTTGGACACAAAGATTATGGCTACACCTTC
>once|TRBD1|TRBJ1-1|TRBV2
CASSDPLWDRNTEAFF
TGTGCCAGCAGTGACCCGCTGTGGGACAGGAACACTGAAGCTTTCTTT
>NA|NA|TRBJ1-1|TRBV20-1
CSASLSVVYTEAFF
TGCAGTGCTAGTCTTTCTGTGGTCTACACTGAAGCTTTCTTT
>NA|NA|TRBJ1-1|TRBV5-1
CASSYGGTHGSNTEAFF
TGCGCCAGCAGCTATGGGGGCACGCACGGATCGAACACTGAAGCTTTCTTT
>NA|TRBD1|TRBJ1-2|TRBV7-9
CASSLEGGDYGYTF
TGTGCCAGCAGCTTAGAAGGGGGCGACTATGGCTACACCTTC
>once|TRBD2|TRBJ2-3|TRBV25-1
CASSEWGGETSGSSDTQYF
TGTGCCAGCAGTGAATGGGGCGGGGAGACTAGCGGGAGTTCAGATACGCAGTATTTT
>NA|NA|TRBJ1-2|TRBV12-5
CASGFPTSTVNYGYTF
TGTGCTAGTGGTTTCCCCACCTCCACAGTTAACTATGGCTACACCTTC
>NA|TRBD1|TRBJ2-7|TRBV5-4
CASSLWGTGYNEQYF
TGTGCCAGCAGCTTGTGGGGGACAGGGTACAACGAGCAGTACTTC
>NA|NA|TRBJ2-3|TRBV5-1
CASSPQTDTQYF
TGCGCCAGCAGCCCCCAGACAGATACGCAGTATTTT
>NA|TRBD1|TRBJ1-4|TRBV9
CASSVVGGPNEKLFF
TGTGCCAGCAGCGTAGTAGGGGGCCCTAATGAAAAACTGTTTTTT
>NA|TRBD2|TRBJ2-5|TRBV18
CASSQASGSQETQYF
TGTGCCAGCTCACAGGCTAGCGGGAGTCAAGAGACCCAGTACTTC
>NA|NA|TRBJ2-1|TRBV24-1
CATTGIAGTTGGNEQFF
TGTGCCACTACAGGGATTGCTGGGACAACAGGTGGCAATGAGCAGTTCTTC
>NA|TRBD1|TRBJ2-5|TRBV15
CATRWGQGLETQYF
TGTGCCACCAGGTGGGGACAGGGATTAGAGACCCAGTACTTC
>NA|NA|TRBJ1-1|TRBV7-9
CASSLNQIEAFF
TGTGCCAGCAGCTTAAATCAGATAGAAGCTTTCTTT
>NA|NA|TRBJ1-2|TRBV4-3
CASSQVVSGTYGYTF
TGCGCCAGCAGCCAAGTGGTATCAGGGACCTATGGCTACACCTTC
>NA|NA|TRBJ1-5|TRBV9
CASSVGGAPNQPQHF
TGTGCCAGCAGCGTTGGGGGGGCACCCAATCAGCCCCAGCATTTT
>NA|NA|TRBJ2-2|TRBV12-5
CASGLGENTGELFF
TGTGCTAGTGGTTTGGGGGAGAACACCGGGGAGCTGTTTTTT
>NA|NA|TRBJ2-7|TRBV13
CASSSRTVLTYEQYF
TGTGCCAGCAGCTCCCGGACAGTCCTGACCTACGAGCAGTACTTC
>NA|TRBD1|TRBJ1-1|TRBV5-1
CASSPVGTGVMVTEAFF
TGCGCCAGCAGCCCGGTGGGGACAGGGGTCATGGTCACTGAAGCTTTCTTT
>NA|TRBD2|TRBJ2-5|TRBV9
CASSVDGASGETQYF
TGTGCCAGCAGCGTAGATGGGGCTAGCGGGGAGACCCAGTACTTC